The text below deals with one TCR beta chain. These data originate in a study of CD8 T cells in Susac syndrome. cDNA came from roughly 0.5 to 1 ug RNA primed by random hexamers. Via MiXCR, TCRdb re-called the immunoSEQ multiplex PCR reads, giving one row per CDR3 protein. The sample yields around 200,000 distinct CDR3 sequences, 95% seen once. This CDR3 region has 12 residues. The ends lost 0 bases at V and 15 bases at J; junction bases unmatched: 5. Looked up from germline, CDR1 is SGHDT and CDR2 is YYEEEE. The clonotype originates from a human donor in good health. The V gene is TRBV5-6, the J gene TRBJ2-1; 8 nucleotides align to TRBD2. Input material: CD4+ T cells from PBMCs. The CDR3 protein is CASSLVAGWVFF. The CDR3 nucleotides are TGTGCCAGCAGCTTGGTAGCGGGATGGGTGTTCTTC. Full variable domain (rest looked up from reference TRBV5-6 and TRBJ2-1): DAGVTQSPTHLIKTRGQQVTLRCSPKSGHDTVSWYQQALGQGPQFIFQYYEEEERQRGNFPDRFSGHQFPNYSSELNVNALLLGDSALYLCASSLVAGWVFFGPGTRLTVL.